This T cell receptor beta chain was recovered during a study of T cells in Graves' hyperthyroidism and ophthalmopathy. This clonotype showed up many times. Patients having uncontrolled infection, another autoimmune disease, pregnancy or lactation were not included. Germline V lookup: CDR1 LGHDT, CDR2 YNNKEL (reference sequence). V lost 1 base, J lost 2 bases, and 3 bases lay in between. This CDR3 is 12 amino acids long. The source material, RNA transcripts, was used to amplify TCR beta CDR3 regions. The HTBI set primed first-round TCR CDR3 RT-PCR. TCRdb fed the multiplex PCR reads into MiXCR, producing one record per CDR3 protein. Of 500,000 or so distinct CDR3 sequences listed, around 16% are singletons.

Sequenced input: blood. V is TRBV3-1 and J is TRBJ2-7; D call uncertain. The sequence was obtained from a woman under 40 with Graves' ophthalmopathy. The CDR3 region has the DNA TGTGCCAGCAGCCAAGTTCCCTACGAGCAGTACTTC. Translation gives CASSQVPYEQYF.